These 31 T cell receptor beta chains share one sample of origin, sequenced in a study of siplizumab effects on memory and regulatory T cells (dated by TCRdb to 2018 to 2020). The method was the immunoSEQ multiplex PCR assay. The table comes from immuneACCESS by way of TCRdb, which keeps in-frame sequences with V and J called. Part of the clones is missing from these tables; in studies checked, under half for an unresolved V gene and the rest for unknown reasons. For this sample the table gives about 100,000 clones, of which more than 90% were detected only once. The top ten constitute roughly 2.5% of the sample. Sample: CD4+ T cells sorted from blood. Receptor source: a human donor in good health. Some clones in this sample may be carry-over from other donors' samples.

This clone was counted a few times. The CDR3 sequence: CAWSAGQDNSPLHF. Here the CDR3 DNA reads TGTGCCTGGAGTGCCGGACAGGACAATTCACCCCTCCACTTT. The chain couples TRBV30 to TRBJ1-6, with TRBD1 identical over 7 bases. J lost 7 bases, V lost 1 base, and 4 bases had no gene match. CDR1 is GTSNPN, CDR2 SVGIG, per germline (reference sequence). The CDR3 has 14 residues.

This clone was seen only once. The chain is built from TRBV30 and TRBJ2-1; TRBD2 agrees at 11 bases. Trimming cost V 2 bases and J 3 bases; bases outside gene matches: 12. Germline V lookup: CDR1 GTSNPN, CDR2 SVGIG (reference sequence). The CDR3 has 18 amino acids. The DNA for the CDR3 is TGTGCCTGGAGTACTGGGGGGACTAGCGGATTAAACTACAATGAGCAGTTCTTC. It encodes CAWSTGGTSGLNYNEQFF.

The chain is built from TRBV9 and TRBJ2-3; D gene ambiguous. The CDR3 loop spans 14 amino acids. The V end was cut by 4 bases, the J end by 0 bases, with 9 bases between. Germline V gives CDR1 SGDLS, CDR2 YYNGEE. The CDR3 loop reads CASSSILSTDTQYF. The DNA for the CDR3 is TGTGCCAGCAGCTCCATTCTTAGCACAGATACGCAGTATTTT. Using reference TRBV9 and TRBJ2-3 for the parts outside the CDR3, the full variable domain is DSGVTQTPKHLITATGQRVTLRCSPRSGDLSVYWYQQSLDQGLQFLIQYYNGEERAKGNILERFSAQQFPDLHSELNLSSLELGDSALYFCASSSILSTDTQYFGPGTRLTVL.

This chain joins TRBV7-9 and TRBJ2-1, with D perhaps TRBD2 (5 bases). CDR1 and CDR2 from the germline V gene are SEHNR and FQNEAQ (reference sequence). V lost 7 bases, J lost 13 bases, and 14 bases lay in between. The CDR3 contains 11 residues. The CDR3 loop reads CASTTDYKQFF. The CDR3 DNA reads as TGTGCCAGCACCACCGACTACAAACAGTTCTTC.

The rearrangement links TRBV27 to TRBJ2-6; 8 nucleotides agree with TRBD2. Germline loops: CDR1 MNHEY, CDR2 SMNVEV (reference sequence). The trim removed 5 bases at V and 0 bases at J, leaving 6 bases unmatched. The CDR3 is made up of 17 amino acids. Here the CDR3 reads CASSGLAGFSGANVLTF. The CDR3 coding sequence is TGTGCCAGCAGTGGTCTAGCGGGTTTCTCTGGGGCCAACGTCCTGACTTTC.

The chain links TRBV4-1 to TRBJ2-1, with 13 bases fitting TRBD2. This CDR3 contains 17 residues. The V segment lost 3 bases and the J segment 6 bases; nucleotides outside the gene matches: 8. Germline CDR1 and CDR2: MGHRA and YSYEKL. CDR3 in DNA: TGCGCCAGCAGCCAGGGGACTAGCGGGGTTGAAAGCAATGAGCAGTTCTTC. As protein: CASSQGTSGVESNEQFF.

The V gene is TRBV7-9, the J gene TRBJ1-4; D not certain. Germline lookup yields CDR1 SEHNR and CDR2 FQNEAQ (reference sequence). Trimming cost V 0 bases and J 0 bases, with 5 bases left between them. This CDR3 region has 15 residues. The DNA for the CDR3 is TGTGCCAGCAGCTTAGCGGTAGCAACTAATGAAAAACTGTTTTTT. Its translation: CASSLAVATNEKLFF.

The rearrangement links TRBV11-2 to TRBJ1-2; 9 bases fit TRBD1. Germline V gene sequence: CDR1 SGHAT, CDR2 FQNNGV. The CDR3 spans 14 residues. V shed 5 bases and J 7 bases; nucleotides not matched to a gene: 8. The CDR3 protein is CASSPGTGTLGYTF. For the CDR3, the DNA is TGTGCCAGCAGCCCCGGGACAGGGACGCTTGGCTACACCTTC.

The chain is built from TRBV2 and TRBJ1-5, with no clear D. The CDR3 consists of 17 residues. Germline V CDR1 and CDR2: SNHLY, FYNNEI. Trimming took 6 bases from V and 2 from J, leaving 20 bases between them. The CDR3 sequence is CASSPSWIYQGNQPQHF. Written as DNA, the CDR3 is TGTGCCAGCAGCCCCTCTTGGATTTACCAGGGCAATCAGCCCCAGCATTTT.

The rearrangement links TRBV5-4 to TRBJ1-1; D unresolved. This CDR3 spans 15 amino acids. V was pared by 1 base and J by 1 base, with 11 bases between. Per germline, CDR1 SGHNT and CDR2 YYREEE (reference sequence). The CDR3 here is CASSLPSQRNTEAFF. The CDR3 DNA reads as TGTGCCAGCAGCTTGCCGTCACAGCGGAACACTGAAGCTTTCTTT.

The chain carries TRBV2 and TRBJ2-7; 10 bases fit TRBD1. The ends lost 2 bases at V and 4 bases at J; junction bases unmatched: 5. The germline V gene has CDR1 SNHLY and CDR2 FYNNEI. The CDR3 spans 15 residues. The CDR3 DNA reads as TGTGCCAGCAGTGAAAGGGGGGACAGGGGTTACGAGCAGTACTTC. Its protein product is CASSERGDRGYEQYF.

The DNA of the CDR3 is TGTGCCTGGAGCCCGGACCATGCTACGGAGCAGTACTTC. Protein sequence: CAWSPDHATEQYF. The chain employs TRBV30 and TRBJ2-7, with unresolved D. The length of the CDR3 is 13 residues. Trimming removed 3 bases from V and 7 bases from J, with 16 bases in between. Looked up from germline, CDR1 is GTSNPN and CDR2 is SVGIG (reference sequence). The entire variable domain, with the rest obtained from reference TRBV30 and TRBJ2-7, is as follows: SQTIHQWPATLVQPVGSPLSLECTVEGTSNPNLYWYRQAAGRGLQLLFYSVGIGQISSEVPQNLSASRPQDRQFILSSKKLLLSDSGFYLCAWSPDHATEQYFGPGTRLTVT.

CDR3 residues: CASSLETGGGNYGYTF. CDR3 DNA sequence: TGTGCCAGCAGCTTAGAAACAGGGGGTGGGAACTATGGCTACACCTTC. The V call is TRBV7-9, the J call TRBJ1-2; TRBD1 matches 8 bases. V shed 1 base and J 2 bases; nucleotides not matched to a gene: 6. The CDR3 covers 16 residues. Germline values: CDR1 SEHNR, CDR2 FQNEAQ (reference sequence).

V gene TRBV12-2 combines with J gene TRBJ2-7; the table calls TRBD1, which could not be checked here. TRBV12-2 is deemed a pseudogene. This CDR3 region has 16 residues. The CDR3 region is CASRLEVWTGVYEQYF. The CDR3 coding sequence is TGTGCAAGTCGCTTAGAGGTCTGGACAGGAGTCTACGAGCAGTACTTC.

The chain employs TRBV7-8 and TRBJ2-1; 7 bases map to TRBD2. The junction had 9 bases not matched to a gene; V was cut back by 5 bases and J by 5 bases. The CDR3 covers 15 residues. Germline CDR1 reads SGHVS; CDR2 reads FQNEAQ. CDR3 in DNA: TGTGCCAGCAGCCCCAGGGAGGGACCGAACAATGAGCAGTTCTTC. It encodes CASSPREGPNNEQFF.

The rearrangement uses TRBV5-8 and TRBJ2-7, with no clear D. This CDR3 comprises 15 residues. V was cut by 4 bases and J by 3 bases, with 17 bases left in between. From germline, CDR1 is SGHTS and CDR2 YDEGEE. CDR3: CASSPLGHKNYEQYF. DNA of the CDR3: TGTGCCAGCAGCCCTCTGGGCCACAAGAACTACGAGCAGTACTTC.

The CDR3 protein is CASSPIAGPQETQYF. CDR3 nucleotides: TGTGCCAGCAGCCCAATAGCGGGACCCCAGGAGACCCAGTACTTC. V is TRBV9 and J is TRBJ2-5; 8 nucleotides align to TRBD2. Per the germline V gene, CDR1 is SGDLS and CDR2 is YYNGEE. CDR3 length: 15 residues. The trim removed 4 bases at V and 5 bases at J, leaving 10 bases unmatched.

This clone was seen a single time. CDR3 bases: TGCGCCAGCAGCTTTACTAGATATGAGCAGTTCTTC. Translated: CASSFTRYEQFF. The chain employs TRBV5-1 and TRBJ2-1; tentatively, D is TRBD2 (5 bases). Germline loops: CDR1 SGHRS, CDR2 YFSETQ. V gave up 2 bases and J gave up 8 bases, with 8 bases separating them. This CDR3 region has 12 residues. The complete variable domain, with remaining parts taken from reference TRBV5-1 and TRBJ2-1, reads KAGVTQTPRYLIKTRGQQVTLSCSPISGHRSVSWYQQTPGQGLQFLFEYFSETQRNKGNFPGRFSGRQFSNSRSEMNVSTLELGDSALYLCASSFTRYEQFFGPGTRLTVL.

This clone has a single count. V gene TRBV21-1 combines with J gene TRBJ2-1; TRBD2 is the table's D call and was not checked against the DNA. TRBV21-1 is a pseudogene. The CDR3 has 21 amino acids. The CDR3: CASSKDPPGTSGRVVWNEQFF. CDR3 in DNA: TGTGCCAGCAGCAAAGACCCCCCGGGGACTAGCGGGAGGGTCGTGTGGAATGAGCAGTTCTTC.

The chain carries TRBV7-2 and TRBJ2-3; D gene ambiguous. Trimming removed 5 bases at V and 0 bases at J, with 3 bases between. The CDR3 extends over 12 amino acids. Germline values: CDR1 SGHTA, CDR2 FQGNSA. The CDR3: CASSLSTDTQYF. CDR3 in DNA: TGTGCCAGCAGCCTGAGCACAGATACGCAGTATTTT.

The chain carries TRBV4-1 and TRBJ2-5; TRBD2 aligns across 12 bases. J gave up 8 bases and V 0 bases, and 7 bases lay outside the gene matches. The germline CDR1 and CDR2 sequences are MGHRA and YSYEKL. The CDR3 is 16 amino acids. DNA of the CDR3: TGCGCCAGCAGCCAAGATCTCCTAGCGGGGGGGCCTACCCAGTACTTC. Protein sequence: CASSQDLLAGGPTQYF.

This chain connects TRBV7-9 to TRBJ2-5, with TRBD2 as a possible D gene (5 bases). V was pared by 6 bases and J by 9 bases, with 8 bases between. There are 10 residues in the CDR3. CDR1 and CDR2 from the germline V gene are SEHNR and FQNEAQ (reference sequence). CDR3 amino acids: CASSPGAQYF. CDR3 DNA: TGTGCCAGCAGTCCCGGGGCCCAGTACTTC.

The V and J genes are TRBV28 and TRBJ2-7; D gene unclear. Germline assignment: CDR1 MDHEN and CDR2 SYDVKM. The CDR3 consists of 15 residues. V lost 7 bases, J lost 0 bases, and 16 bases lay in between. CDR3 coding DNA: TGTGCCAGCAATAAAGTAGGCGCCTCCTCCTACGAGCAGTACTTC. Residues: CASNKVGASSYEQYF.

This clone was detected once. The rearrangement joins TRBV5-6 to TRBJ2-7; D ambiguous. V lost 4 bases and J 6 bases, leaving 11 bases between the germline ends. There are 12 residues in the CDR3. Looked up from germline, CDR1 is SGHDT and CDR2 is YYEEEE. This CDR3 is CASSPRKGEQYF. CDR3 DNA: TGTGCCAGCAGCCCCAGAAAGGGCGAGCAGTACTTC. The full variable domain, its missing parts supplied by reference TRBV5-6 and TRBJ2-7, is DAGVTQSPTHLIKTRGQQVTLRCSPKSGHDTVSWYQQALGQGPQFIFQYYEEEERQRGNFPDRFSGHQFPNYSSELNVNALLLGDSALYLCASSPRKGEQYFGPGTRLTVT.

The CDR3 nucleotides read TGTGCCAGCAGCGATACACTAACTAATGAAAAACTGTTTTTT. This gives the protein CASSDTLTNEKLFF. V usage is TRBV25-1 and J usage is TRBJ1-4; no firm D call. The CDR3 consists of 14 residues. The germline V gene has CDR1 MGHDK and CDR2 SYGVNS. Deletions cut 6 bases from V and 1 base from J, with 9 bases between.

The rearrangement links TRBV14 to TRBJ1-5; maybe TRBD1 (6 bases). CDR3 length: 13 amino acids. Germline-derived CDR1 and CDR2 are SGHDN and FVKESK. Trimming shortened V by 4 bases and J by 4 bases, and 8 bases separated the two germline ends. CDR3 loop: CASSRTVNQPQHF. DNA for the CDR3: TGTGCCAGCAGCCGGACAGTAAATCAGCCCCAGCATTTT. Using reference TRBV14 and TRBJ1-5 for the parts outside the CDR3, the full variable domain is EAGVTQFPSHSVIEKGQTVTLRCDPISGHDNLYWYRRVMGKEIKFLLHFVKESKQDESGMPNNRFLAERTGGTYSTLKVQPAELEDSGVYFCASSRTVNQPQHFGDGTRLSIL.

The V and J genes are TRBV2 and TRBJ2-5; 7 bases line up with TRBD2. The CDR3 sequence is 16 residues long. CDR1 SNHLY and CDR2 FYNNEI come from the germline V gene. J gave up 1 base and V 2 bases, and 7 bases lay outside the gene matches. This CDR3 is CASSEPPSGLQETQYF. The CDR3 nucleotides read TGTGCCAGCAGTGAACCCCCTAGCGGCCTCCAAGAGACCCAGTACTTC.

The CDR3 nucleotides are TGCGCCAGCAGCCAGGCTGGGACAGGCAAGAATGAGCAGTTCTTC. Residues: CASSQAGTGKNEQFF. The chain couples TRBV4-1 to TRBJ2-1, with 8 bases identical to TRBD1. Trimming removed 3 bases from V and 7 bases from J; junction bases left unmatched: 8. CDR3 length equals 15 residues. CDR1 is MGHRA, CDR2 YSYEKL, per germline.

CDR3 DNA: TGTGCCAGCAGAACGACCAGGATCTCTGGAAACACCATATATTTT. Translating gives CASRTTRISGNTIYF. The chain is built from TRBV6-5 and TRBJ1-3; D remains ambiguous. CDR1 and CDR2 (germline): MNHEY, SVGAGI. V lost 6 bases, J lost 0 bases, and 12 bases lay in between. The CDR3 totals 15 residues.

V and J are TRBV7-2 and TRBJ2-7; tentative D call: TRBD1 (5 bases). Between the trimmed V and J ends, which lost 3 bases and 9 bases, there was a span of 21 bases. The CDR3 runs to 15 residues. Germline values: CDR1 SGHTA, CDR2 FQGNSA. The CDR3 DNA sequence: TGTGCCAGCAGCTTGGGGCATCGGGCCACTCCCCGGCAGTACTTC. Translated, it gives CASSLGHRATPRQYF.

V usage is TRBV21-1 and J usage is TRBJ2-2; TRBD2 reflects the table's D call only, with no check against the DNA. TRBV21-1 is a pseudogene segment. The CDR3 length is 17 residues. CDR3 in DNA: TGTGCCAGCAGCAATGCTATCCAGCGGGGCAACACCGGGGAGCTGTTTTTT. Amino acid sequence: CASSNAIQRGNTGELFF.